Each of the 32 T cell receptor beta chains below was sequenced from the same sample in a study of T cell repertoires in cytomegalovirus infection. Their specific antigens are unknown. TCRdb reanalysed the reads using MiXCR and keeps one entry per CDR3 protein. The sample has about 46,000 distinct CDR3 sequences; 20% are singletons. The sample was PBMCs, sequenced either directly or after in vitro stimulation (not recorded which). These receptors came from a human donor in good health (CMV status not recorded). Some clones in this sample may be carry-over from other donors' samples.

This clonotype was recorded at least ten times. The chain links TRBV7-8 to TRBJ2-7; TRBD2 matches at 12 bases. Germline lookup yields CDR1 SGHVS and CDR2 FQNEAQ. The CDR3 consists of 14 residues. Trimming took 5 bases from V and 4 from J; bases not matched to a gene: 3. The CDR3 coding sequence is TGTGCCAGCAGCCAAACTAGCGGGAGGTACGAGCAGTACTTC. This codes for CASSQTSGRYEQYF.

This clonotype was observed a single time. The chain links TRBV23-1 to TRBJ2-7, with 8 bases matching TRBD2. TRBV23-1 is recorded as an ORF, its role being uncertain. The CDR3 runs to 16 residues. The J segment lost 2 bases and the V segment lost 3 bases, leaving 9 bases of the junction unmatched. The CDR3 protein is CASSHAGGGATYEQYF. The CDR3 bases are TGCGCCAGCAGTCACGCCGGGGGGGGGGCGACCTACGAGCAGTACTTC.

The genes are TRBV5-1 and TRBJ2-7; D possibly uses TRBD1 or TRBD2 (6 bases each). CDR1 and CDR2 (germline): SGHRS, YFSETQ. The CDR3 is 13 amino acids. V was cut by 3 bases and J by 2 bases, with 9 bases left in between. CDR3 DNA: TGCGCCAGCAGCTGGGGGGCCACCTACGAGCAGTACTTC. Protein: CASSWGATYEQYF. Looking up the rest from reference TRBV5-1 and TRBJ2-7 gives the full variable domain: KAGVTQTPRYLIKTRGQQVTLSCSPISGHRSVSWYQQTPGQGLQFLFEYFSETQRNKGNFPGRFSGRQFSNSRSEMNVSTLELGDSALYLCASSWGATYEQYFGPGTRLTVT.

V gene TRBV7-6 combines with J gene TRBJ2-1; D gene ambiguous. The germline gives CDR1 SGHVS, CDR2 FNYEAQ. This CDR3 spans 14 amino acids. Trimming pared 4 bases from V and 5 bases from J, leaving 12 bases between. The CDR3 reads CASSSPPEHNEQFF. The DNA of the CDR3 is TGTGCCAGCAGCTCCCCACCCGAACACAATGAGCAGTTCTTC.

V gene TRBV6-2 or TRBV6-3 combines with J gene TRBJ2-2; D not certain. The CDR3 length is 10 residues. V was cut by 4 bases and J by 6 bases, with 0 bases left in between. Germline V gene data show CDR1 as MNHEY and CDR2 as SVGEGT. The DNA for the CDR3 is TGTGCCAGCAGTTCCGGGGAGCTGTTTTTT. Translated, it gives CASSSGELFF.

The gene calls are TRBV6-1 and TRBJ1-4; no reliable D call. The CDR3 has 10 residues. Germline CDR1 is MNHNS and CDR2 is SASEGT. The V gene lost 10 bases and the J gene lost 6 bases, with 6 bases spanning the gap. CDR3 DNA sequence: TGTGCCACCAAGGATGAAAAACTGTTTTTT. Protein product: CATKDEKLFF.

This clonotype was detected ten times or more. The chain recombines TRBV7-2 with TRBJ1-2, with 9 bases fitting TRBD1. Per germline, CDR1 SGHTA and CDR2 FQGNSA. The CDR3 is 15 residues long. V was clipped by 2 bases and J by 4 bases; unmatched bases: 5. DNA for the CDR3: TGTGCCAGCAGCTTACACACAGGGGGCGGCTATGGCTACACCTTC. It codes for CASSLHTGGGYGYTF.

This clonotype occurred many times. V gene TRBV27 combines with J gene TRBJ1-1; tentative D call: TRBD1 (5 bases). There are 15 residues in the CDR3. Germline CDR1 and CDR2: MNHEY and SMNVEV (reference sequence). The germline V and J ends were trimmed by 0 bases and 0 bases, with 8 bases remaining between them. CDR3 sequence: CASSLSSGLNTEAFF. CDR3 DNA: TGTGCCAGCAGTTTATCCTCGGGACTGAACACTGAAGCTTTCTTT.

This clonotype showed up many times. The chain couples TRBV11-2 to TRBJ2-3; the D gene is possibly TRBD1 (6 bases). CDR1 is SGHAT and CDR2 is FQNNGV in the germline V gene. Trimming took off 5 bases at V and 10 bases at J, with 13 bases between the two ends. This CDR3 comprises 12 residues. In DNA, the CDR3 is TGTGCCAGCAGCCCTATGTGGGGGCCGCAGTATTTT. It translates to CASSPMWGPQYF.

This clonotype has at least ten counts. The J gene is TRBJ1-5, the V gene TRBV4-1; D gene unclear. Trimming took off 2 bases at V and 1 base at J, with 6 bases between the two ends. Germline CDR1 MGHRA, CDR2 YSYEKL. The CDR3 spans 14 residues. The CDR3 protein is CASSQPRSNQPQHF. In DNA form, the CDR3 reads TGCGCCAGCAGCCAACCCAGGAGCAATCAGCCCCAGCATTTT.

This clonotype was counted many times. The chain is built from TRBV5-6 and TRBJ2-5, with 7 bases that match TRBD2. Germline V CDR1 and CDR2: SGHDT, YYEEEE. This CDR3 region has 16 residues. Losses at the gene ends were 0 bases for V and 4 bases for J; bases not matched to a gene: 9. The CDR3: CASSLVGGGVGETQYF. Written as DNA, the CDR3 is TGTGCCAGCAGCTTGGTCGGGGGAGGGGTTGGAGAGACCCAGTACTTC.

This clonotype has at least ten counts. V is TRBV7-9 and J is TRBJ1-2; possibly TRBD1 for D (5 bases). The ends were cut back, 5 bases at V and 2 bases at J, with 15 bases in the middle. The CDR3 runs to 15 residues. Germline CDR1 reads SEHNR; CDR2 reads FQNEAQ (reference sequence). Here the CDR3 DNA reads TGTGCCAGCAGCGTGAGTGGAGACAGAAACTATGGCTACACCTTC. This translates into CASSVSGDRNYGYTF.

V is TRBV11-2 and J is TRBJ2-1; TRBD2 aligns across 11 bases. Trimming cost V 1 base and J 2 bases; bases outside gene matches: 13. Germline CDR1 reads SGHAT; CDR2 reads FQNNGV. The CDR3 totals 20 residues. The CDR3 reads CASSLAPASGGRFPYNEQFF. CDR3 DNA: TGTGCCAGCAGCTTAGCCCCGGCTAGCGGGGGGAGGTTCCCCTACAATGAGCAGTTCTTC.

V gene TRBV27 combines with J gene TRBJ1-5; D possibly corresponds to TRBD1 (6 bases). Germline lookup yields CDR1 MNHEY and CDR2 SMNVEV (reference sequence). The CDR3 is made up of 15 amino acids. V lost 2 bases and J lost 5, with 13 bases in between. CDR3 in DNA: TGTGCCAGCAGTTTAGGACGGGGGGGCGATCAGCCCCAGCATTTT. This gives the protein CASSLGRGGDQPQHF.

This clonotype has a count of ten or more. This sequence joins TRBV7-2 and TRBJ2-3; a weak D match, TRBD2 (5 bases). Germline assignment: CDR1 SGHTA and CDR2 FQGNSA. This CDR3 has 15 amino acids. V lost 6 bases, J lost 0 bases, and 13 bases lay in between. CDR3 bases: TGTGCCAGCAGACGTATTAGCGCTAGCACAGATACGCAGTATTTT. As protein: CASRRISASTDTQYF.

J is TRBJ1-1 and V is TRBV18, with a possible D match to TRBD1 (5 bases). Trimming left V 0 bases short and J 6 bases short, with 14 bases between. The CDR3 totals 15 residues. The germline gives CDR1 KGHSH, CDR2 LQKENI. The CDR3 sequence: CASSPPRGLPAEAFF. CDR3 DNA sequence: TGTGCCAGCTCACCACCTCGGGGGTTACCGGCTGAAGCTTTCTTT. The whole variable domain, filled in from reference TRBV18 and TRBJ1-1, reads NAGVMQNPRHLVRRRGQEARLRCSPMKGHSHVYWYRQLPEEGLKFMVYLQKENIIDESGMPKERFSAEFPKEGPSILRIQQVVRGDSAAYFCASSPPRGLPAEAFFGQGTRLTVV.

The chain has TRBV28 and TRBJ2-5; 7 bases agree with TRBD1. This CDR3 contains 16 residues. Trimming cost V 6 bases and J 1 base; bases outside gene matches: 11. CDR1 MDHEN and CDR2 SYDVKM come from the germline V gene. The CDR3 sequence is CASRLRQGRVQETQYF. DNA for the CDR3: TGTGCCAGCAGGCTCCGACAGGGAAGGGTCCAAGAGACCCAGTACTTC.

This clonotype was detected many times. The chain combines TRBV6-6 with TRBJ2-6; 7 positions match TRBD1. Germline V gene data show CDR1 as MNHNY and CDR2 as SVGAGI (reference sequence). CDR3 length equals 18 residues. V trimming: 2 bases; J trimming: 0 bases; junction bases outside the gene matches: 7. The CDR3 region is CASSYQTGTYSGANVLTF. CDR3 coding DNA: TGTGCCAGCAGTTACCAGACAGGGACCTACTCTGGGGCCAACGTCCTGACTTTC.

This chain links TRBV20-1 with TRBJ1-5; TRBD1 is a possible D gene (6 bases). The CDR3 spans 13 residues. V gave up 5 bases and J gave up 6 bases, with 14 bases separating them. Germline lookup yields CDR1 DFQATT and CDR2 SNEGSKA (reference sequence). In DNA form, the CDR3 reads TGCAGTGCTGGGGGCCGGGGGGGTCAGCCCCAGCATTTT. Its protein is CSAGGRGGQPQHF.

The chain links TRBV7-2 to TRBJ2-3; maybe TRBD1 (6 bases). CDR1 SGHTA and CDR2 FQGNSA come from the germline V gene. Trimming left V 1 base short and J 3 bases short, with 8 bases between. The CDR3 covers 14 residues. The DNA for the CDR3 is TGTGCCAGCAGCTTAGTTCAGGGGACAGATACGCAGTATTTT. Translating it yields CASSLVQGTDTQYF.

V and J are TRBV18 and TRBJ1-2; D call uncertain. Germline CDR1 KGHSH, CDR2 LQKENI. The length of the CDR3 is 16 residues. Deletions cut 3 bases from V and 1 base from J, with 15 bases between. CDR3 sequence: CASSPRRQADNYGYTF. The CDR3 DNA reads TGTGCCAGCTCACCGAGGAGGCAGGCCGATAACTATGGCTACACCTTC.

The chain joins TRBV10-3 to TRBJ2-1; 7 nucleotides match TRBD2. The CDR3 totals 14 residues. Germline V gene data show CDR1 as ENHRY and CDR2 as SYGVKD. V dropped 6 bases and J dropped 9; count of bases not matched to a gene: 11. In DNA, the CDR3 is TGTGCCATCAGCCGACTAGCAGTTCAGGCTGAGCAGTTCTTC. Translation gives CAISRLAVQAEQFF.

The rearrangement uses TRBV30 and TRBJ2-6, with TRBD2 matching over 8 bases. Germline V gene lookup returns CDR1 GTSNPN and CDR2 SVGIG (reference sequence). CDR3 length: 17 residues. The ends lost 3 bases at V and 0 bases at J; junction bases unmatched: 7. The CDR3 DNA reads TGTGCCTGGAGCTCTGGCGGGGGGATCTCTGGGGCCAACGTCCTGACTTTC. Translation: CAWSSGGGISGANVLTF.

V usage is TRBV29-1 and J usage is TRBJ2-7, with D hard to call. Trimming shortened V by 0 bases and J by 4 bases, and 4 bases separated the two germline ends. Germline-derived CDR1 and CDR2 are SQVTM and ANQGSEA. There are 11 residues in the CDR3. This chain's CDR3 is CSVEDRYEQYF. The CDR3 region has the DNA TGCAGCGTTGAAGATCGGTACGAGCAGTACTTC.

Many counts were recorded for this clonotype. This chain links TRBV7-2 with TRBJ2-7; 7 bases line up with TRBD1. The J segment lost 2 bases and the V segment lost 5 bases, leaving 9 bases of the junction unmatched. This CDR3 comprises 15 residues. CDR1 SGHTA and CDR2 FQGNSA come from the germline V gene. CDR3 sequence (DNA): TGTGCCAGCAGCCGCGACTCAGGGGGTACCTACGAGCAGTACTTC. It codes for CASSRDSGGTYEQYF.

This clonotype has at least ten counts. The J gene is TRBJ2-7, the V gene TRBV7-2, with 7 bases lining up with TRBD1. Trimming took 8 bases from V and 2 from J; bases not matched to a gene: 6. Per germline, CDR1 SGHTA and CDR2 FQGNSA. The CDR3 length is 13 residues. CDR3 loop: CASRTTGAYEQYF. For the CDR3, the DNA is TGTGCCAGCCGAACTACAGGGGCCTACGAGCAGTACTTC.

The V call is TRBV20-1, the J call TRBJ2-3, with D unclear. This CDR3 has 13 residues. Germline V gene lookup returns CDR1 DFQATT and CDR2 SNEGSKA (reference sequence). The V end lost 3 bases, the J end lost 6 bases, and 13 bases lay between the germline ends. The CDR3 region has the DNA TGCAGTGCTAGGTTCCTTGTCTCGGATACGCAGTATTTT. Translated: CSARFLVSDTQYF.

This clonotype has a count of ten or more. CDR3 nucleotides: TGTGCCAGCACTCGAGAACGGGTAACGAGCGAGCAGTACTTC. Protein product: CASTRERVTSEQYF. V usage is TRBV11-1 and J usage is TRBJ2-7, with no clear D. V shed 7 bases and J shed 6 bases, with 19 bases lying between them. Germline V gene data show CDR1 as SGHAT and CDR2 as FQDESV (reference sequence). The CDR3 totals 14 residues.

This clonotype occurred a few times. V is TRBV12-3 or TRBV12-4 and J is TRBJ2-2; D might be TRBD1 (5 bases). V lost 5 bases and J 4 bases, leaving 11 bases between the germline ends. The CDR3 has 14 amino acids. The CDR3 protein is CASSPGYGTGELFF. As DNA, the CDR3 is TGTGCCAGCAGTCCAGGGTACGGCACCGGGGAGCTGTTTTTT.

The V gene is TRBV10-3, the J gene TRBJ2-7; the match to TRBD2 covers 7 bases. The germline V gene encodes CDR1 ENHRY and CDR2 SYGVKD. CDR3 length equals 13 residues. After removal of 10 bases from V and 3 bases from J, the junction contained 9 bases not matched to a gene. This CDR3 reads CATAQSGGYEQYF. As DNA, the CDR3 is TGTGCCACGGCCCAGTCGGGAGGCTACGAGCAGTACTTC.

This clonotype was observed a handful of times. This chain connects TRBV2 to TRBJ1-5, with D possibly TRBD1 on 5 matching bases. Trimming pared 5 bases from V and 6 bases from J, leaving 11 bases between. This CDR3 comprises 13 residues. CDR1 and CDR2 (germline): SNHLY, FYNNEI. The CDR3 DNA follows: TGTGCCAGCAGTTCTAGGGGTATTCAGCCCCAGCATTTT. This codes for CASSSRGIQPQHF.

The V call is TRBV2, the J call TRBJ2-7; TRBD1 agrees at 9 bases. Trimming cost V 2 bases and J 2 bases; bases outside gene matches: 1. This CDR3 contains 14 residues. CDR1 and CDR2 (germline): SNHLY, FYNNEI. CDR3 nucleotide sequence: TGTGCCAGCAGTGAAACAGGGGGCACCTACGAGCAGTACTTC. Translating it yields CASSETGGTYEQYF.